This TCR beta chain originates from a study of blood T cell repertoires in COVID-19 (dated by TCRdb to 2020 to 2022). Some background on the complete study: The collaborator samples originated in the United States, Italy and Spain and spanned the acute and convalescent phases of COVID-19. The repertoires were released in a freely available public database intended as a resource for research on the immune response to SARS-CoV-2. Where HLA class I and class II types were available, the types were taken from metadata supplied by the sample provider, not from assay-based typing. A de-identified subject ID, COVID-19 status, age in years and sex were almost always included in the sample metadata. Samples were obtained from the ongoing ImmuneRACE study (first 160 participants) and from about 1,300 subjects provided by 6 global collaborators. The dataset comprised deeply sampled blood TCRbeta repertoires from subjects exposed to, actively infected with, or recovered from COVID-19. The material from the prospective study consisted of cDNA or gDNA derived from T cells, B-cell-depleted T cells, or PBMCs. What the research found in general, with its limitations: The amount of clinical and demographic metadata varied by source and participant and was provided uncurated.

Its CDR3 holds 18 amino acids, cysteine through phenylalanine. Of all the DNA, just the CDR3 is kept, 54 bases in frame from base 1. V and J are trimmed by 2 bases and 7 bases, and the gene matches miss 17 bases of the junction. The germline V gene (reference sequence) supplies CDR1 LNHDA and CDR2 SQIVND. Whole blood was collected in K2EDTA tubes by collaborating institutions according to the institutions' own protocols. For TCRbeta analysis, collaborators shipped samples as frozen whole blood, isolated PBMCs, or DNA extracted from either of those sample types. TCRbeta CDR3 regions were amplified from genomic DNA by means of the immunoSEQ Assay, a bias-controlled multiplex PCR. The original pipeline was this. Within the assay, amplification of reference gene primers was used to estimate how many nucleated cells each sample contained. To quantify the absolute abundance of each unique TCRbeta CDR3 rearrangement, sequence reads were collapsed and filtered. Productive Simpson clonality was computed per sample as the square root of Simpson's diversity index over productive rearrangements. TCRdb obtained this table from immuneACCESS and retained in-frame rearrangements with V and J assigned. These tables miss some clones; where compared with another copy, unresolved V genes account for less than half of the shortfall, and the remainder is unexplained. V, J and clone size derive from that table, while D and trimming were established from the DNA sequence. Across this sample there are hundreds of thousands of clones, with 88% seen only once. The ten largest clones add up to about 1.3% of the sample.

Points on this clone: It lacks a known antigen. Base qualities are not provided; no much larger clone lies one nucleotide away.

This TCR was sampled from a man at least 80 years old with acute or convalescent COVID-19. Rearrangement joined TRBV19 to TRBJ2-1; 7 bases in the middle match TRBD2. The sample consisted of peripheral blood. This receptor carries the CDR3 CASSIIAIAGEPRNEQFF. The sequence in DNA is TGTGCCAGTAGTATAATAGCAATCGCGGGAGAACCCAGAAATGAGCAGTTCTTC.